The 10 T cell receptor beta chains reported below all come from one sample, sequenced in a study of Ad26.COV2.S vaccination and SARS-CoV-2 variants. The data were produced by immunoSEQ multiplex PCR, yet TCRdb's version contains in-frame clones alone and is incomplete. The sample shows about 680,000 clones, roughly 90% of them seen only once. Specified treatment: about 20 received Ad26.COV2.S at low or high dose, single or two shots; about 5 received placebo; per-sample allocation not given. Sampling was done on day 63 after the first vaccine or placebo injection. The source was peripheral blood, collected in a trial of Ad26.COV2.S vaccine versus placebo. These receptors were collected from a person between 18 and 65 years old who received the Ad26.COV2.S COVID-19 vaccine or a placebo.

V is TRBV6-5 and J is TRBJ2-4, with a weak D call TRBD1 (7 bases). V lost 6 bases, J lost 7 bases, and 19 bases lay in between. The germline CDR1 and CDR2 sequences are MNHEY and SVGAGI. The CDR3 consists of 15 residues. The CDR3: CASSYGGQYNNIQYF. For the CDR3, the DNA is TGTGCCAGCAGCTACGGGGGACAGTACAATAACATTCAGTACTTC.

The rearrangement links TRBV5-8 to TRBJ1-6, with unresolved D. The length of the CDR3 is 12 residues. Per the germline V gene, CDR1 is SGHTS and CDR2 is YDEGEE. The germline V and J ends were trimmed by 4 bases and 3 bases, with 2 bases remaining between them. The CDR3 DNA is TGTGCCAGCAGCCACTATAATTCACCCCTCCACTTT. Its protein product is CASSHYNSPLHF. Drawing the rest from reference TRBV5-8 and TRBJ1-6, the complete variable domain is EAGVTQSPTHLIKTRGQQATLRCSPISGHTSVYWYQQALGLGLQFLLWYDEGEERNRGNFPPRFSGRQFPNYSSELNVNALELEDSALYLCASSHYNSPLHFGNGTRLTVT.

This clone has only one observation. V usage is TRBV4-3 and J usage is TRBJ2-6; D remains unclear. Germline-derived CDR1 and CDR2 are LGHNA and YSLEER. This CDR3 has 18 amino acids. V was shortened by 1 base and J by 1 base, with 14 bases between the two germline ends. Here the CDR3 reads CASSQVYGGRSGANVLTF. In DNA, the CDR3 is TGCGCCAGCAGCCAAGTGTACGGCGGCCGGTCTGGGGCCAACGTCCTGACTTTC.

The chain employs TRBV30 and TRBJ1-2; D is possibly TRBD1 (5 bases). The CDR3 contains 13 residues. Trimming cost V 3 bases and J 4 bases, with 12 bases left between them. Germline V gives CDR1 GTSNPN, CDR2 SVGIG (reference sequence). The CDR3 sequence: CAWSPLGGYGYTF. The CDR3 DNA follows: TGTGCCTGGAGCCCATTGGGGGGCTATGGCTACACCTTC. The whole variable domain, remainder taken from reference TRBV30 and TRBJ1-2, is SQTIHQWPATLVQPVGSPLSLECTVEGTSNPNLYWYRQAAGRGLQLLFYSVGIGQISSEVPQNLSASRPQDRQFILSSKKLLLSDSGFYLCAWSPLGGYGYTFGSGTRLTVV.

The rearrangement uses TRBV30 and TRBJ2-1; 7 positions agree with TRBD2. The CDR3 spans 15 residues. The germline gives CDR1 GTSNPN, CDR2 SVGIG (reference sequence). V gave up 1 base and J gave up 10 bases; unmatched junction bases: 13. The CDR3 spells CAWSGTSVHPSEQFF. The CDR3 region has the DNA TGTGCCTGGAGTGGCACTAGCGTCCACCCGAGCGAGCAGTTCTTC.

The V gene is TRBV3-1 (or the pseudogene TRBV3-2), the J gene TRBJ2-1, with TRBD2 identical over 9 bases. Germline CDR1 reads LGHDT; CDR2 reads YNNKEL (reference sequence). This CDR3 is 15 amino acids long. The ends lost 4 bases at V and 6 bases at J; junction bases unmatched: 7. The chain's CDR3 is CASSRSSGGVNEQFF. The CDR3 coding sequence is TGTGCCAGCAGCCGTAGTAGCGGGGGCGTCAATGAGCAGTTCTTC.

This rearrangement joins TRBV5-1 to TRBJ2-3; 14 bases align to TRBD2. Germline loops: CDR1 SGHRS, CDR2 YFSETQ. V lost 3 bases, J lost 5 bases, and 5 bases stayed unmatched. The CDR3 has 16 residues. As DNA, the CDR3 is TGCGCCAGCAGCTCAGGACTAGCGGGAGGCCAAGATACGCAGTATTTT. Amino acid sequence: CASSSGLAGGQDTQYF. Combining the CDR3 with reference TRBV5-1 and TRBJ2-3 gives the whole variable domain KAGVTQTPRYLIKTRGQQVTLSCSPISGHRSVSWYQQTPGQGLQFLFEYFSETQRNKGNFPGRFSGRQFSNSRSEMNVSTLELGDSALYLCASSSGLAGGQDTQYFGPGTRLTVL.

The J gene is TRBJ2-5, the V gene TRBV29-1; D gene unclear. The CDR3 has 11 residues. Trimming removed 7 bases from V and 4 bases from J, with 10 bases in between. Germline V gene data show CDR1 as SQVTM and CDR2 as ANQGSEA. The CDR3 DNA is TGCAGCGCCCGGACGGGAGAGACCCAGTACTTC. Amino acid sequence: CSARTGETQYF. Together with reference TRBV29-1 and TRBJ2-5, the CDR3 gives the full variable domain: SAVISQKPSRDICQRGTSLTIQCQVDSQVTMMFWYRQQPGQSLTLIATANQGSEATYESGFVIDKFPISRPNLTFSTLTVSNMSPEDSSIYLCSARTGETQYFGPGTRLLVL.

This chain connects TRBV5-4 to TRBJ1-6, with unresolved D. The CDR3 is 12 amino acids. The V and J ends lost 0 bases and 12 bases respectively, with 7 bases between them. Per the germline V gene, CDR1 is SGHNT and CDR2 is YYREEE (reference sequence). CDR3 sequence (DNA): TGTGCCAGCAGCTTGGAACGTGGACCCCTCCACTTT. Translated, it gives CASSLERGPLHF.

The rearrangement joins TRBV3-1 (or the pseudogene TRBV3-2) to TRBJ2-5, with 8 bases identical to TRBD1. This CDR3 region has 15 residues. Trimming cost V 3 bases and J 5 bases; bases outside gene matches: 8. Germline V gives CDR1 LGHDT, CDR2 YNNKEL (reference sequence). The CDR3 here is CASSQDRVWGETQYF. The CDR3 nucleotides read TGTGCCAGCAGCCAGGACAGGGTCTGGGGCGAGACCCAGTACTTC.